This T cell receptor beta chain stems from a study of CD8 T cells in ankylosing spondylitis. General study findings and limits: Certain motif variants had earlier been reported in reactive arthritis synovial fluid and blood.

Library preparation for TCR beta used quantitative 5'-RACE with molecular barcodes. TCRdb redid the calling of the 5' RACE reads with MiXCR, one entry per CDR3 protein. The table lists 200,000 to 250,000 distinct CDR3 sequences, around 11% of them singletons. A remark on this clonotype: Its antigen is undetermined.

This clonotype was sampled from a male donor with ankylosing spondylitis or in good health (not recorded which). Specimen: blood, either unsorted or a sorted T cell fraction (not recorded which).

CDR3 sequence (DNA): TGTGCCAGCGGGCCCTTCTGGGCTGAAGCTTTCTTT. Translating it yields CASGPFWAEAFF. V gene TRBV21-1 combines with J gene TRBJ1-1. TRBV21-1 is shown as a pseudogene. The CDR3 runs to 12 residues.